These 29 T cell receptor beta chains share one sample of origin, sequenced in a study of early T cells in non-severe SARS-CoV-2 infection (dated by TCRdb to the early 2020s). The method was 5' RACE. TCRdb records NextSeq 500 as the sequencer. TCRdb ran its own pipeline on the public reads, namely fastp trimming at Q25 and MiXCR clone calling, and kept in-frame beta chains. CDR3 protein sequences are deduplicated, and each keeps its most common genes and DNA. For this sample the table gives about 56,000 distinct CDR3 sequences, of which about 14% were detected only once. The ten most abundant clones make up over 4% of the sample. Sequencing was performed on whole blood, taken at baseline. The receptors stem from an adult who was a healthcare worker with PCR-confirmed SARS-CoV-2 infection or an uninfected control (not recorded which).

This chain joins TRBV11-2 and TRBJ2-2; weak D call: TRBD1 (5 bases). This CDR3 has 13 amino acids. Trimming removed 5 bases at V and 4 bases at J, with 8 bases between. Per the germline V gene, CDR1 is SGHAT and CDR2 is FQNNGV. The CDR3 sequence: CASSHRSTGELFF. CDR3 nucleotide sequence: TGTGCCAGCAGCCACAGGTCCACCGGGGAGCTGTTTTTT.

The V and J genes are TRBV5-4 and TRBJ2-7, with 8 nucleotides matching TRBD2. The CDR3 totals 15 residues. J was trimmed by 5 bases and V by 4 bases; bases with no gene match: 11. Germline V CDR1 and CDR2: SGHNT, YYREEE (reference sequence). CDR3 DNA sequence: TGTGCCAGCAGCCAGCAGGCCGGGACTAGTCACGAGCAGTACTTC. Translating it yields CASSQQAGTSHEQYF.

J is TRBJ2-1 and V is TRBV5-1; D is ambiguous. Looked up from germline, CDR1 is SGHRS and CDR2 is YFSETQ. The CDR3 consists of 12 residues. Between the trimmed V and J ends, which lost 0 bases and 11 bases, there was a span of 9 bases. The CDR3 DNA follows: TGCGCCAGCAGCTTGGAAGTCGAAAAGCAGTTCTTC. This encodes CASSLEVEKQFF.

This clonotype was recorded a few times. This chain links TRBV5-5 with TRBJ2-5; either TRBD1 or TRBD2 may supply D (5 bases each). The CDR3 loop spans 18 amino acids. V was cut by 1 base and J by 1 base, with 20 bases left in between. CDR1 is SGHKS, CDR2 YYEKEE, per germline (reference sequence). The CDR3 bases are TGTGCCAGCAGCTTGCTAGAATTAGGGACGTATGCCCAAGAGACCCAGTACTTC. The encoded protein is CASSLLELGTYAQETQYF. The whole variable domain, remainder taken from reference TRBV5-5 and TRBJ2-5, is DAGVTQSPTHLIKTRGQQVTLRCSPISGHKSVSWYQQVLGQGPQFIFQYYEKEERGRGNFPDRFSARQFPNYSSELNVNALLLGDSALYLCASSLLELGTYAQETQYFGPGTRLLVL.

For this clonotype: A single base separates this from a much larger clone, so it may be a read error. This chain joins TRBV4-2 and TRBJ2-7, with D unresolved. Germline CDR1 and CDR2: LGHNA and YNFKEQ. The CDR3 has 15 amino acids. The CDR3 DNA reads as TGTGTCAGCAGCCAAGATCGCCCGACAAACTACGAGCAGTACTTC. Amino acid sequence: CVSSQDRPTNYEQYF.

The genes are TRBV5-1 and TRBJ1-2, with a possible D match to TRBD1 (6 bases). Between the trimmed V and J ends, which lost 4 bases and 6 bases, there was a span of 13 bases. CDR3 length equals 13 residues. Germline loops: CDR1 SGHRS, CDR2 YFSETQ. CDR3 in amino acids: CASSPHRDNGYTF. In DNA form, the CDR3 reads TGCGCCAGCAGCCCTCACCGGGACAATGGCTACACCTTC.

The rearrangement joins TRBV12-3 or TRBV12-4 to TRBJ2-7, with D possibly matching TRBD1 (6 bases). V dropped 2 bases and J dropped 7 bases, with 21 bases sitting between them. This CDR3 is 16 amino acids long. The CDR3 sequence is CASSLSEQGHNWEQYF. Here the CDR3 DNA reads TGTGCCAGCAGTTTATCGGAACAGGGTCACAATTGGGAGCAGTACTTC.

Only a few counts were recorded for this clonotype. The gene calls are TRBV2 and TRBJ2-7; TRBD1 matches at 7 bases. This CDR3 spans 13 amino acids. V shed 7 bases, J shed 3 bases, and the junction held 6 bases outside the gene matches. Germline V gives CDR1 SNHLY, CDR2 FYNNEI. The CDR3 sequence: CASIRDSNYEQYF. In DNA, the CDR3 is TGTGCCAGCATCCGGGACAGCAACTACGAGCAGTACTTC.

This clonotype was observed a handful of times. This chain links TRBV3-1 with TRBJ1-1; no definite D call. Trimming stripped 4 bases from V and 3 bases from J, with 18 bases between. Per the germline V gene, CDR1 is LGHDT and CDR2 is YNNKEL (reference sequence). This CDR3 has 16 residues. The CDR3 nucleotides read TGTGCCAGCAGCCCAAAAAGCCGTATCCCTTACACTGAAGCTTTCTTT. This gives the protein CASSPKSRIPYTEAFF.

This chain links TRBV5-1 with TRBJ1-3; no clear D. Germline values: CDR1 SGHRS, CDR2 YFSETQ. CDR3 length equals 15 residues. The germline V and J ends were trimmed by 3 bases and 0 bases, with 10 bases remaining between them. CDR3 sequence reads: CASSSSPSSGNTIYF. The DNA for the CDR3 is TGCGCCAGCAGCTCCAGTCCGAGCTCTGGAAACACCATATATTTT.

This clonotype was recorded once. This sequence may be a read error, since a much larger clone differs from it by one base. The chain has TRBV21-1 and TRBJ2-7. TRBV21-1 has pseudogene status. This CDR3 spans 12 amino acids. The CDR3 sequence is CASSTSFHEKYF. CDR3 DNA: TGTGCCAGCAGCACCAGTTTCCACGAGAAGTACTTC.

In this sample, this clonotype turned up a few times. This chain's CDR3 is CASSQGLAATAYEQYF. The CDR3 coding sequence is TGTGCCAGCAGTCAGGGACTAGCGGCGACAGCCTACGAGCAGTACTTC. The chain has TRBV28 and TRBJ2-7; 11 bases are shared with TRBD2. Per the germline V gene, CDR1 is MDHEN and CDR2 is SYDVKM. The CDR3 extends over 16 amino acids. V dropped 5 bases and J dropped 2; count of bases not matched to a gene: 8.

In this sample, this clonotype turned up many times. V gene TRBV11-2 combines with J gene TRBJ2-5, with D unresolved. With 5 bases removed from V and 1 base from J, the gap between germline ends came to 8 bases. The CDR3 consists of 13 residues. Per germline, CDR1 SGHAT and CDR2 FQNNGV. Here the CDR3 DNA reads TGTGCCAGCAGCCCAGCCCCCCAAGAGACCCAGTACTTC. Its protein product is CASSPAPQETQYF.

Ten or more counts support this clonotype. The genes are TRBV10-3 and TRBJ1-2; D perhaps matches TRBD1 (6 bases). Per germline, CDR1 ENHRY and CDR2 SYGVKD. The V end was cut by 10 bases, the J end by 3 bases, with 12 bases between. This CDR3 comprises 12 residues. The CDR3 here is CATKEGDYGYTF. For the CDR3, the DNA is TGTGCCACCAAGGAGGGGGACTATGGCTACACCTTC.

The chain is built from TRBV18 and TRBJ1-1; tentatively, D is TRBD1 (6 bases). V was trimmed by 3 bases and J by 4 bases, leaving 12 bases between them. The germline V gene has CDR1 KGHSH and CDR2 LQKENI. This CDR3 comprises 14 residues. DNA of the CDR3: TGTGCCAGCTCACCCACGGAAGGGGGCACTGAAGCTTTCTTT. It encodes CASSPTEGGTEAFF.

The chain joins TRBV4-1 to TRBJ1-4; D call uncertain. This CDR3 comprises 15 residues. V lost 1 base, J lost 1 base, and 7 bases lay in between. Germline CDR1 reads MGHRA; CDR2 reads YSYEKL. This chain's CDR3 is CASSQAKRTNEKLFF. In nucleotides, the CDR3 is TGCGCCAGCAGCCAAGCTAAGAGAACTAATGAAAAACTGTTTTTT.

This clonotype came up a few times. The CDR3 bases are TGTGCCAGCAGTCGACAGTTGTATAGCAATCAGCCCCAGCATTTT. Encoded protein: CASSRQLYSNQPQHF. The chain combines TRBV6-2 or TRBV6-3 with TRBJ1-5; TRBD1 is a possible D gene (5 bases). Germline lookup yields CDR1 MNHEY and CDR2 SVGEGT. V lost 5 bases to trimming and J lost 0 bases, with 11 bases between them. The CDR3 length is 15 residues.

The chain has TRBV7-8 and TRBJ2-3, with 7 bases identical to TRBD2. With V trimmed by 2 bases and J by 2 bases, 4 bases remained unmatched. The CDR3 is 15 residues long. CDR1 and CDR2 (germline): SGHVS, FQNEAQ. This CDR3 is CASSLLRGVTDTQYF. The CDR3 DNA is TGTGCCAGCAGCTTACTACGGGGGGTCACAGATACGCAGTATTTT.

This clonotype has ten or more counts. V gene TRBV7-2 combines with J gene TRBJ2-7; D is unclear. V was clipped by 2 bases and J by 2 bases, with 10 bases between them. Per germline, CDR1 SGHTA and CDR2 FQGNSA. This CDR3 region has 14 residues. CDR3 sequence: CASSLRRLAYEQYF. Written as DNA, the CDR3 is TGTGCCAGCAGCTTAAGGCGATTAGCCTACGAGCAGTACTTC.

V gene TRBV5-5 combines with J gene TRBJ2-1; possible D gene TRBD1, 5 bases. The germline V gene has CDR1 SGHKS and CDR2 YYEKEE (reference sequence). The V end was cut by 5 bases, the J end by 5 bases, with 14 bases between. The CDR3 has 14 residues. The CDR3 DNA reads TGTGCCAGCAGACCGAGGACACCCCACAATGAGCAGTTCTTC. Its translation: CASRPRTPHNEQFF.

For the CDR3, the DNA is TGCGCCAGCAGTAAAAACGGGACAGCCGTTAGAGCTTTCTTT. Translation: CASSKNGTAVRAFF. The chain combines TRBV10-2 with TRBJ1-1; 7 bases are a match to TRBD1. V shed 5 bases and J 10 bases; nucleotides not matched to a gene: 13. The CDR3 extends over 14 amino acids. Germline CDR1 and CDR2: WSHSY and SAAADI.

J is TRBJ2-1 and V is TRBV5-1; D is possibly TRBD1 (5 bases). The length of the CDR3 is 14 residues. Per germline, CDR1 SGHRS and CDR2 YFSETQ. Trimming shortened V by 0 bases and J by 6 bases, and 10 bases separated the two germline ends. The CDR3 reads CASSLAAGSNEQFF. CDR3 bases: TGCGCCAGCAGCTTGGCGGCAGGGTCCAATGAGCAGTTCTTC.

Only a few counts were recorded for this clonotype. The chain uses TRBV11-2 and TRBJ2-7; unclear D gene. In germline, CDR1 is SGHAT, CDR2 FQNNGV. Trimming shortened V by 8 bases and J by 5 bases, and 13 bases separated the two germline ends. The CDR3 consists of 12 residues. The CDR3 spells CASQVLADEQYF. In nucleotides, the CDR3 is TGTGCCAGCCAGGTTTTGGCGGACGAGCAGTACTTC.

This chain links TRBV7-3 with TRBJ2-6; D might be TRBD2 (6 bases). Trimming cost V 7 bases and J 1 base, with 20 bases left between them. Germline CDR1 SGHTA, CDR2 FQGTGA. The CDR3 consists of 18 residues. The CDR3 here is CASTPYPGVGSGANVLTF. In DNA, the CDR3 is TGTGCCAGCACCCCCTATCCGGGGGTGGGATCTGGGGCCAACGTCCTGACTTTC.

Only a few counts were recorded for this clonotype. This chain connects TRBV14 to TRBJ1-6; a weak D match, TRBD1 (6 bases). The CDR3 length is 17 residues. Germline loops: CDR1 SGHDN, CDR2 FVKESK. The V and J ends lost 4 bases and 6 bases respectively, with 19 bases between them. In nucleotides, the CDR3 is TGTGCCAGCAGCCCCGGAGGGGGGGCAGATCCTAATTCACCCCTCCACTTT. Its translation is CASSPGGGADPNSPLHF. Based on the CDR3 plus reference TRBV14 and TRBJ1-6, the full variable domain is EAGVTQFPSHSVIEKGQTVTLRCDPISGHDNLYWYRRVMGKEIKFLLHFVKESKQDESGMPNNRFLAERTGGTYSTLKVQPAELEDSGVYFCASSPGGGADPNSPLHFGNGTRLTVT.

This clonotype was recorded at least ten times. Written as DNA, the CDR3 is TGCAGTGCTAGAGGAGATAGCGTGGAGACCCAGTACTTC. The encoded protein is CSARGDSVETQYF. The chain has TRBV20-1 and TRBJ2-5; maybe TRBD2 (5 bases). Germline CDR1 and CDR2: DFQATT and SNEGSKA (reference sequence). The CDR3 is 13 residues long. V was trimmed by 1 base and J by 5 bases, leaving 11 bases between them.

The CDR3 nucleotides read TGTGCCAGCAGTACCTGGACAGGGGAGGGGTATCAGCCCCAGCATTTT. It specifies CASSTWTGEGYQPQHF. The rearrangement joins TRBV6-6 to TRBJ1-5; 9 nucleotides line up with TRBD1. CDR3 length: 16 amino acids. V shed 5 bases and J 5 bases; nucleotides not matched to a gene: 10. Germline values: CDR1 MNHNY, CDR2 SVGAGI (reference sequence).

This clonotype was counted between two and nine times. The chain uses TRBV30 and TRBJ2-2, with D perhaps TRBD1 (6 bases). The V end lost 0 bases, the J end lost 6 bases, and 14 bases lay between the germline ends. The germline CDR1 and CDR2 sequences are GTSNPN and SVGIG (reference sequence). This CDR3 comprises 15 residues. CDR3 DNA: TGTGCCTGGAGTGTACAAGGGGGTCGCGCCGGGGAGCTGTTTTTT. It yields the protein CAWSVQGGRAGELFF.

The gene calls are TRBV12-3 or TRBV12-4 and TRBJ2-7, with 8 bases matching TRBD2. The junction had 3 bases not matched to a gene; V was cut back by 3 bases and J by 5 bases. The CDR3 loop spans 13 amino acids. The DNA of the CDR3 is TGTGCCAGCAGTTTCGGGGGGGAAGACGAGCAGTACTTC. Translating it yields CASSFGGEDEQYF.